This T cell receptor (beta chain) came from a study of T cells after yellow fever vaccination. About the study: The authors prepared low-cell-number fractions using SMART-Seq v4 Ultra Low Input.

This clonotype was counted between two and nine times. The antigen is undetermined. Study observations and caveats: Most clones from primary vaccination resurfaced after the booster (96% CD4, around 91% CD8). The secondary T-cell response peaked on day 5, not day 15, but was weaker.

V shed 3 bases and J shed 6 bases, with 17 bases lying between them. The CDR3 totals 15 residues. Germline values: CDR1 SGHDT, CDR2 YYEEEE. TCRdb reprocessed the 5' RACE reads with MiXCR, giving one entry per CDR3 protein. This sample yields 100,000 to 150,000 distinct CDR3 sequences, of which 6.5% to 8% are seen a single time; roughly 2.5% belongs to the top ten. J is TRBJ2-3 and V is TRBV5-6; D possibly matches TRBD1 or TRBD2 (5 bases each). This receptor was obtained from a man in his late teens or twenties who received the YFV17D yellow fever vaccine. The specimen comprised CD4+ T cells sorted from PBMCs, sampled 10 days after the first yellow fever vaccination. The DNA of the CDR3 is TGTGCCAGCAGCTCCACCGGGACCTCGAGGGATACGCAGTATTTT. It is translated as CASSSTGTSRDTQYF.